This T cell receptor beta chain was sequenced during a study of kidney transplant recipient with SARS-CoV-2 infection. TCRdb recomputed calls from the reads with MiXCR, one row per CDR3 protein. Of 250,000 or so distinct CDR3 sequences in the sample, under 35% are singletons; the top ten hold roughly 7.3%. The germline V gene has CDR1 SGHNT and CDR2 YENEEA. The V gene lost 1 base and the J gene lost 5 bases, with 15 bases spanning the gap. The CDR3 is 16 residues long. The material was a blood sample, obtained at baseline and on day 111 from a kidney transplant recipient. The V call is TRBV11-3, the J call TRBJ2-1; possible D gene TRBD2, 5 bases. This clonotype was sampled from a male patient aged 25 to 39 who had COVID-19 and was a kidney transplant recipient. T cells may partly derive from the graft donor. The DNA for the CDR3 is TGTGCCAGCAGCTTAGGCAGCGGTGCTGGTGACAATGAGCAGTTCTTC. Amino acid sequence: CASSLGSGAGDNEQFF.